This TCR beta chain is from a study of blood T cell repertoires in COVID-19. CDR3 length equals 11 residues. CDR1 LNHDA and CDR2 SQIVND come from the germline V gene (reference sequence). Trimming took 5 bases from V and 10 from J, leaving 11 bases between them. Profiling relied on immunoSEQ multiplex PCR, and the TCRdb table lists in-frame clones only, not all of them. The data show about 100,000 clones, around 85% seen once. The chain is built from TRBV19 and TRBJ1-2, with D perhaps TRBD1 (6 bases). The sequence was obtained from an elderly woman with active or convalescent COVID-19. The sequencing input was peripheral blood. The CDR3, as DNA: TGTGCCAGTAGTTCCCGGACAGACTACACCTTC. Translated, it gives CASSSRTDYTF.